Below are 21 T cell receptor beta chains sequenced from a single sample in a study of Graves' ophthalmopathy and Graves' hyperthyroidism. Amplification of the TCR beta CDR3 regions used RNA transcripts (as template). The authors performed first-round RT-PCR with HTBI primers and then a second-round multiplex PCR. In TCRdb, the multiplex PCR reads were re-called with MiXCR into one record per CDR3 protein. The sample contains roughly 400,000 distinct CDR3 sequences, 17% of which appear only once. The specimen was peripheral blood. The receptor set was obtained from an adult woman with stable Graves' hyperthyroidism.

The sample holds many counts of this clonotype. The chain carries TRBV20-1 and TRBJ1-5; TRBD1 might be the D (5 bases). Trimming shortened V by 5 bases and J by 4 bases, and 15 bases separated the two germline ends. Per the germline V gene, CDR1 is DFQATT and CDR2 is SNEGSKA (reference sequence). The CDR3 length is 14 residues. This CDR3 reads CSAEGQGDNQPQHF. CDR3 nucleotides: TGCAGTGCTGAGGGCCAGGGCGATAATCAGCCCCAGCATTTT.

This clonotype was seen repeatedly, ten times or more. The chain employs TRBV28 and TRBJ2-7; the D is unclear. The CDR3 sequence is 12 residues long. CDR1 is MDHEN, CDR2 SYDVKM, per germline. Trimming removed 2 bases at V and 7 bases at J, with 9 bases between. The CDR3 DNA is TGTGCCAGCAGTTTAGGTGTCACAGAGCAGTACTTC. It yields the protein CASSLGVTEQYF.

Ten or more counts support this clonotype. This rearrangement joins TRBV5-1 to TRBJ2-2; D gene ambiguous. Per the germline V gene, CDR1 is SGHRS and CDR2 is YFSETQ. V dropped 0 bases and J dropped 2 bases, with 11 bases sitting between them. This CDR3 comprises 16 residues. The CDR3 protein is CASSLVPPGNTGELFF. The CDR3 nucleotides read TGCGCCAGCAGCTTGGTACCGCCTGGCAACACCGGGGAGCTGTTTTTT.

This clonotype was picked up many times. The chain couples TRBV6-5 to TRBJ2-2; D could derive from TRBD1 or TRBD2 (5 bases each). The V gene's germline CDR1 is MNHEY and CDR2 SVGAGI. The CDR3 is 16 amino acids. The germline V and J ends were trimmed by 0 bases and 3 bases, with 11 bases remaining between them. CDR3 sequence: CASSYSGLGDTGELFF. Here the CDR3 DNA reads TGTGCCAGCAGTTACTCGGGGCTCGGGGACACCGGGGAGCTGTTTTTT.

This clonotype was observed many times. J is TRBJ2-3 and V is TRBV28; D unresolved. The CDR3 extends over 16 amino acids. From germline, CDR1 is MDHEN and CDR2 SYDVKM. V was shortened by 6 bases and J by 0 bases, with 16 bases between the two germline ends. CDR3: CASSENTLTSTDTQYF. DNA of the CDR3: TGTGCCAGCAGCGAAAATACGTTGACTAGCACAGATACGCAGTATTTT.

This clonotype has ten or more counts. The genes are TRBV7-2 and TRBJ1-2, with 9 bases lining up with TRBD1. This CDR3 contains 15 residues. Germline loops: CDR1 SGHTA, CDR2 FQGNSA. V lost 5 bases to trimming and J lost 4 bases; unmatched junction nucleotides: 8. For the CDR3, the DNA is TGTGCCAGCAGCAAAGTACAGGGGGCCCTCTATGGCTACACCTTC. It translates to CASSKVQGALYGYTF.

This clonotype has ten or more counts. The chain recombines TRBV5-1 with TRBJ2-7, with D tentatively TRBD1 (6 bases). The CDR3 has 13 amino acids. The V and J ends lost 6 bases and 3 bases respectively, with 13 bases between them. Looked up from germline, CDR1 is SGHRS and CDR2 is YFSETQ. The CDR3 loop is CASTRDIHYEQYF. The DNA for the CDR3 is TGCGCCAGCACTCGGGACATTCACTACGAGCAGTACTTC.

This clonotype was found a few times. CDR3 residues: CASIGQGGLTGELFF. The CDR3 DNA reads TGTGCCAGCATCGGGCAGGGTGGTTTGACCGGGGAGCTGTTTTTT. This sequence joins TRBV2 and TRBJ2-2; D is perhaps TRBD1 (5 bases). The CDR3 spans 15 residues. Per germline, CDR1 SNHLY and CDR2 FYNNEI. V lost 7 bases and J lost 5, with 17 bases in between.

Concerning this clonotype: A read error may explain this, as a much larger clone is one base away. The chain employs TRBV7-9 and TRBJ2-5, with D uncertain. Germline CDR1 SEHNR, CDR2 FQNEAQ (reference sequence). The CDR3 extends over 11 amino acids. The CDR3 is CASSFGPPYGF. CDR3 sequence (DNA): TGTGCCAGCAGCTTCGGGCCCCCGTATGGTTTC.

V and J are TRBV18 and TRBJ1-1, with D perhaps matching TRBD1 (6 bases). Trimming removed 2 bases from V and 4 bases from J, with 11 bases in between. The CDR3 runs 14 residues. From germline, CDR1 is KGHSH and CDR2 LQKENI. The CDR3 coding sequence is TGTGCCAGCTCACCATGGAGAGGGGGCACTGAAGCTTTCTTT. Residues: CASSPWRGGTEAFF.

The chain is built from TRBV30 and TRBJ1-6; D may be TRBD1 (5 bases). This CDR3 region has 15 residues. Germline values: CDR1 GTSNPN, CDR2 SVGIG (reference sequence). The ends were cut back, 0 bases at V and 5 bases at J, with 11 bases in the middle. CDR3 nucleotide sequence: TGTGCCTGGAGTGTACTGGGACCGGATAATTCACCCCTCCACTTT. Its protein product is CAWSVLGPDNSPLHF.

This clonotype has ten or more counts. This may be a read error: a much more frequent sequence differs by one nucleotide. No conserved phenylalanine or tryptophan ends this CDR3, so it is likely a read error. The chain is built from TRBV28 and TRBJ2-7, with 7 bases matching TRBD1. CDR3 length: 16 residues. Germline-derived CDR1 and CDR2 are MDHEN and SYDVKM. Trimming at V came to 5 bases and at J to 3 bases, leaving 13 bases not matched to a gene. The CDR3 DNA reads TGTGCCAGCAGTAGGCAGGGGGTTTGGCAGCGCTACGAGCAGTACCTC. Its protein is CASSRQGVWQRYEQYL.

This clonotype has only a few counts. The CDR3 DNA follows: TGTGCCTGGAGCCCGGGGCTCCTGTCCTCTGGAAACACCATATATTTT. It yields the protein CAWSPGLLSSGNTIYF. The rearrangement joins TRBV30 to TRBJ1-3, with D tentatively TRBD1 (5 bases). The CDR3 has 16 amino acids. Germline V gene lookup returns CDR1 GTSNPN and CDR2 SVGIG (reference sequence). V shed 3 bases and J shed 0 bases, with 15 bases lying between them.

This clonotype was observed many times. The junction departs from germline at one end; a sequencing error may be responsible. The chain has TRBV28 and TRBJ1-6; 7 positions match TRBD1. CDR1 and CDR2 from the germline V gene are MDHEN and SYDVKM. This CDR3 spans 16 amino acids. The CDR3 region has the DNA TGTGCCAACAGTTTCCGGACAGGCAACCGGAATTCACCCCTCCACTTT. Amino acid sequence: CANSFRTGNRNSPLHF. The whole variable domain, remainder taken from reference TRBV28 and TRBJ1-6, is DVKVTQSSRYLVKRTGEKVFLECVQDMDHENMFWYRQDPGLGLRLIYFSYDVKMKEKGDIPEGYSVSREKKERFSLILESASTNQTSMYLCANSFRTGNRNSPLHFGNGTRLTVT.

This clonotype was counted many times. The chain carries TRBV7-3 and TRBJ2-6; 7 bases map to TRBD1. The CDR3 extends over 15 amino acids. Per the germline V gene, CDR1 is SGHTA and CDR2 is FQGTGA. V shed 2 bases, J shed 2 bases, and the junction held 0 bases outside the gene matches. The CDR3 protein is CASSLGTAGANVLTF. In nucleotides, the CDR3 is TGTGCCAGCAGCTTAGGGACAGCTGGGGCCAACGTCCTGACTTTC. Based on the CDR3 plus reference TRBV7-3 and TRBJ2-6, the full variable domain is GAGVSQTPSNKVTEKGKYVELRCDPISGHTALYWYRQSLGQGPEFLIYFQGTGAADDSGLPNDRFFAVRPEGSVSTLKIQRTERGDSAVYLCASSLGTAGANVLTFGAGSRLTVL.

This clonotype was counted ten times or more. This rearrangement joins TRBV2 to TRBJ1-6; possibly TRBD1 for D (5 bases). The length of the CDR3 is 13 residues. Germline V gene data show CDR1 as SNHLY and CDR2 as FYNNEI. The V and J ends lost 7 bases and 8 bases respectively, with 12 bases between them. The CDR3 coding sequence is TGTGCCAGCAAATCCCAGGGTTATTCACCCCTCCACTTT. Its protein is CASKSQGYSPLHF.

Many counts were recorded for this clonotype. The chain couples TRBV5-1 to TRBJ2-2, with 8 bases fitting TRBD2. CDR1 SGHRS and CDR2 YFSETQ come from the germline V gene. Trimming took 0 bases from V and 7 from J; bases not matched to a gene: 8. The CDR3 runs 16 residues. The CDR3 nucleotides read TGCGCCAGCAGCTTGGTGTTAGCGGGATCAAACGGGGAGCTGTTTTTT. Amino acids: CASSLVLAGSNGELFF.

In its sample, this clonotype was seen many times. V is TRBV12-3 or TRBV12-4 and J is TRBJ1-3; 9 nucleotides agree with TRBD1. The CDR3 contains 15 residues. The V segment lost 6 bases and the J segment 4 bases; nucleotides outside the gene matches: 7. The CDR3 loop is CASSKQGAPGNTIYF. In nucleotides, the CDR3 is TGTGCCAGCAGCAAACAGGGGGCGCCGGGAAACACCATATATTTT.

The J gene is TRBJ2-7, the V gene TRBV2; TRBD1 agrees at 9 bases. The CDR3 has 13 amino acids. The germline V gene has CDR1 SNHLY and CDR2 FYNNEI. V lost 7 bases to trimming and J lost 2 bases; unmatched junction nucleotides: 3. CDR3 in amino acids: CASKRDRAYEQYF. CDR3 bases: TGTGCCAGCAAGCGGGACAGGGCCTACGAGCAGTACTTC. Complete variable domain (other parts from reference TRBV2 and TRBJ2-7): EPEVTQTPSHQVTQMGQEVILRCVPISNHLYFYWYRQILGQKVEFLVSFYNNEISEKSEIFDDQFSVERPDGSNFTLKIRSTKLEDSAMYFCASKRDRAYEQYFGPGTRLTVT.

This clonotype showed up many times. At one end the junction does not follow the germline gene, possibly because of a read error. This chain uses TRBV12-3 or TRBV12-4 with TRBJ2-2; 10 positions agree with TRBD2. The CDR3 loop spans 15 amino acids. The CDR3 sequence: CASSFTLAGTGELVF. In nucleotides, the CDR3 is TGTGCCAGCAGTTTCACACTAGCGGGAACCGGGGAGCTGGTTTTT.

This clonotype has a count of ten or more. The chain couples TRBV13 to TRBJ2-5, with 11 positions matching TRBD2. The length of the CDR3 is 17 residues. Losses at the gene ends were 3 bases for V and 5 bases for J; bases not matched to a gene: 11. The germline V gene has CDR1 PRHDT and CDR2 FYEKMQ (reference sequence). In DNA form, the CDR3 reads TGTGCCAGCAGCTTTGGTGAAGGACTAGCGGGCAGGGAGACCCAGTACTTC. This gives the protein CASSFGEGLAGRETQYF. The full variable domain, its missing parts supplied by reference TRBV13 and TRBJ2-5, is AAGVIQSPRHLIKEKRETATLKCYPIPRHDTVYWYQQGPGQDPQFLISFYEKMQSDKGSIPDRFSAQQFSDYHSELNMSSLELGDSALYFCASSFGEGLAGRETQYFGPGTRLLVL.